These 23 T cell receptor beta chains were sequenced from one sample in a study of blood T cell repertoires in COVID-19. Libraries were prepared by immunoSEQ multiplex PCR; TCRdb keeps only in-frame clonotypes and omits some of them. The profile shows about 97,000 clones, 85% to 95% of them singletons. The sequencing sample was made of peripheral blood. These receptor sequences come from a man over 45 with active COVID-19.

The rearrangement joins TRBV4-1 to TRBJ2-7, with D perhaps TRBD1 (5 bases). CDR3 length: 13 residues. Per the germline V gene, CDR1 is MGHRA and CDR2 is YSYEKL. Trimming removed 1 base at V and 4 bases at J, with 8 bases between. CDR3 sequence: CASSQAPGYEQYF. CDR3 DNA: TGCGCCAGCAGCCAAGCCCCAGGGTACGAGCAGTACTTC.

The CDR3 region has the DNA TGTGCCAGCAGCCAAGAACTAAAAGGTGGCTACACCTTC. It yields the protein CASSQELKGGYTF. The chain carries TRBV3-1 (or the pseudogene TRBV3-2) and TRBJ1-2, with D uncertain. This CDR3 is 13 amino acids long. Trimming stripped 0 bases from V and 7 bases from J, with 9 bases between. Germline CDR1 reads LGHDT; CDR2 reads YNNKEL (reference sequence).

The rearrangement links TRBV19 to TRBJ2-5; 9 bases line up with TRBD2. The trim removed 6 bases at V and 1 base at J, leaving 9 bases unmatched. The CDR3 has 16 residues. The germline gives CDR1 LNHDA, CDR2 SQIVND (reference sequence). The CDR3: CASRPLTSGAQETQYF. The CDR3, as DNA: TGTGCCAGTAGGCCTCTGACTAGCGGAGCCCAAGAGACCCAGTACTTC.

V and J are TRBV19 and TRBJ1-5; 7 nucleotides agree with TRBD1. J lost 6 bases, V lost 6 bases, and 14 bases had no gene match. Germline V gives CDR1 LNHDA, CDR2 SQIVND (reference sequence). The CDR3 has 16 amino acids. CDR3 nucleotides: TGTGCCAGTAGGGATAGGAGCACAGGGGCTTTTCAGCCCCAGCATTTT. Translating gives CASRDRSTGAFQPQHF.

This CDR3 reads CASSISTRERSGQPQHF. In DNA, the CDR3 is TGTGCCAGTAGTATCTCAACGAGGGAACGGAGTGGTCAGCCCCAGCATTTT. The V call is TRBV19, the J call TRBJ1-5, with D hard to call. Germline loops: CDR1 LNHDA, CDR2 SQIVND (reference sequence). V shed 3 bases and J shed 6 bases, with 21 bases lying between them. This CDR3 is 17 amino acids long.

The chain has TRBV5-6 and TRBJ2-7; TRBD2 matches 8 bases. This CDR3 is built from 18 residues. Germline V gene data show CDR1 as SGHDT and CDR2 as YYEEEE. Trimming took 3 bases from V and 5 from J; bases not matched to a gene: 19. CDR3 sequence (DNA): TGTGCCAGCAGCTCGCTTGCATTCGCGGGAGGTTGGGGGAACGAGCAGTACTTC. It yields the protein CASSSLAFAGGWGNEQYF. The full variable domain, rest sourced from reference TRBV5-6 and TRBJ2-7, is DAGVTQSPTHLIKTRGQQVTLRCSPKSGHDTVSWYQQALGQGPQFIFQYYEEEERQRGNFPDRFSGHQFPNYSSELNVNALLLGDSALYLCASSSLAFAGGWGNEQYFGPGTRLTVT.

The rearrangement links TRBV28 to TRBJ1-1; perhaps TRBD1 as D (6 bases). The germline V gene has CDR1 MDHEN and CDR2 SYDVKM. V was shortened by 4 bases and J by 7 bases, with 10 bases between the two germline ends. The CDR3 is made up of 12 amino acids. CDR3 DNA sequence: TGTGCCAGCAGTTCACGGACAGTTGAAGCTTTCTTT. It translates to CASSSRTVEAFF.

This clone has only one observation. V and J are TRBV7-9 and TRBJ2-2, with D unresolved. The CDR3 contains 14 residues. In germline, CDR1 is SEHNR, CDR2 FQNEAQ (reference sequence). The V end lost 8 bases, the J end lost 4 bases, and 14 bases lay between the germline ends. The CDR3 loop is CASVTDYGTGELFF. CDR3 DNA sequence: TGTGCCAGCGTTACCGATTACGGCACCGGGGAGCTGTTTTTT.

This chain connects TRBV19 to TRBJ1-1; a possible D gene is TRBD1 (6 bases). CDR1 and CDR2 from the germline V gene are LNHDA and SQIVND (reference sequence). Trimming took 5 bases from V and 5 from J, leaving 18 bases between them. The CDR3 contains 15 residues. The CDR3 DNA reads as TGTGCCAGTAGTTCGTCGGGGGGCAGGGGAACTGAAGCTTTCTTT. Residues: CASSSSGGRGTEAFF.

This sequence joins TRBV13 and TRBJ2-5; D is unresolved. Trimming shortened V by 3 bases and J by 4 bases, and 3 bases separated the two germline ends. The V gene's germline CDR1 is PRHDT and CDR2 FYEKMQ (reference sequence). This CDR3 region has 11 residues. The CDR3 region has the DNA TGTGCCAGCAGCTTGCGAGAGACCCAGTACTTC. It translates to CASSLRETQYF.

This clone was recorded only once. The rearrangement uses TRBV29-1 and TRBJ1-1; no definite D call. CDR1 SQVTM and CDR2 ANQGSEA come from the germline V gene. This CDR3 has 14 residues. The V and J ends lost 5 bases and 0 bases respectively, with 13 bases between them. The CDR3 DNA follows: TGCAGCGTTCTTCAGAAAGCGGTGAACACTGAAGCTTTCTTT. This codes for CSVLQKAVNTEAFF.

This clone was seen only once. The chain links TRBV7-8 to TRBJ2-3, with unresolved D. Trimming shortened V by 0 bases and J by 6 bases, and 7 bases separated the two germline ends. Germline loops: CDR1 SGHVS, CDR2 FQNEAQ. The CDR3 has 13 residues. CDR3 DNA: TGTGCCAGCAGCTTAGCCCTGAGTGATACGCAGTATTTT. Translated, it gives CASSLALSDTQYF.

The CDR3 sequence: CASNESGTSGYEQYF. The CDR3 DNA is TGTGCCAGCAACGAGTCCGGGACTAGCGGCTACGAGCAGTACTTC. The chain links TRBV28 to TRBJ2-7, with 11 bases lining up with TRBD2. The CDR3 is made up of 15 amino acids. The ends lost 7 bases at V and 3 bases at J; junction bases unmatched: 8. Germline CDR1 reads MDHEN; CDR2 reads SYDVKM.

The chain couples TRBV18 to TRBJ1-5; D is unresolved. Trimming left V 2 bases short and J 1 base short, with 3 bases between. Germline CDR1 KGHSH, CDR2 LQKENI. The CDR3 is made up of 13 amino acids. The CDR3: CASSPGSNQPQHF. The CDR3 DNA reads TGTGCCAGCTCACCAGGCAGCAATCAGCCCCAGCATTTT.

The chain couples TRBV5-4 to TRBJ2-3; D is perhaps TRBD2 (5 bases). Germline CDR1 SGHNT, CDR2 YYREEE (reference sequence). There are 11 residues in the CDR3. The V gene lost 3 bases and the J gene lost 7 bases, with 6 bases spanning the gap. CDR3 DNA: TGTGCCAGCAGCTCGGGGAATACGCAGTATTTT. Encoded protein: CASSSGNTQYF. The full variable domain, completed using reference TRBV5-4 and TRBJ2-3, is ETGVTQSPTHLIKTRGQQVTLRCSSQSGHNTVSWYQQALGQGPQFIFQYYREEENGRGNFPPRFSGLQFPNYSSELNVNALELDDSALYLCASSSGNTQYFGPGTRLTVL.

The V gene is TRBV11-2, the J gene TRBJ2-3, with 8 positions matching TRBD2. The germline CDR1 and CDR2 sequences are SGHAT and FQNNGV. CDR3 length equals 17 residues. V lost 5 bases and J lost 0; bases outside the gene matches: 10. The CDR3 is CASSPNIAGTSTDTQYF. CDR3 bases: TGTGCCAGCAGCCCAAATATAGCGGGAACTAGCACAGATACGCAGTATTTT.

The chain has TRBV28 and TRBJ2-1; D not certain. The CDR3 sequence is 17 residues long. Germline V CDR1 and CDR2: MDHEN, SYDVKM. V lost 2 bases and J lost 4, with 18 bases in between. The CDR3 here is CASSLPERMLLYNEQFF. CDR3 DNA: TGTGCCAGCAGTTTACCCGAACGGATGTTACTATACAATGAGCAGTTCTTC.

V is TRBV3-1 (or the pseudogene TRBV3-2) and J is TRBJ1-5; D call uncertain. Germline assignment: CDR1 LGHDT and CDR2 YNNKEL (reference sequence). Between the trimmed V and J ends, which lost 0 bases and 7 bases, there was a span of 13 bases. The CDR3 runs to 15 residues. The CDR3 DNA is TGTGCCAGCAGCCAAGATTCCGGCCCGGGACAGCCCCAGCATTTT. Its translation: CASSQDSGPGQPQHF.

This clone was seen just once. The rearrangement uses TRBV30 and TRBJ2-7; unclear D gene. The length of the CDR3 is 11 residues. The germline CDR1 and CDR2 sequences are GTSNPN and SVGIG (reference sequence). Between the trimmed V and J ends, which lost 0 bases and 6 bases, there was a span of 6 bases. The CDR3 nucleotides read TGTGCCTGGAGTGTAAGAGCCGAGCAGTACTTC. It is translated as CAWSVRAEQYF.

The chain recombines TRBV3-1 (or the pseudogene TRBV3-2) with TRBJ1-5, with 7 bases fitting TRBD1. The CDR3 totals 14 residues. CDR1 LGHDT and CDR2 YNNKEL come from the germline V gene (reference sequence). After removal of 0 bases from V and 6 bases from J, the junction contained 2 bases not matched to a gene. The CDR3 sequence is CASSQETGTQPQHF. Written as DNA, the CDR3 is TGTGCCAGCAGCCAAGAGACAGGGACTCAGCCCCAGCATTTT.

The V call is TRBV11-2, the J call TRBJ2-1, with TRBD2 as a possible D gene (5 bases). CDR1 SGHAT and CDR2 FQNNGV come from the germline V gene. This CDR3 region has 15 residues. Trimming removed 4 bases from V and 1 base from J, with 11 bases in between. CDR3 residues: CASSSVSGSYNEQFF. CDR3 in DNA: TGTGCCAGCAGCTCGGTGAGCGGTTCCTACAATGAGCAGTTCTTC. Full variable domain (outside the CDR3, taken from reference TRBV11-2 and TRBJ2-1): EAGVAQSPRYKIIEKRQSVAFWCNPISGHATLYWYQQILGQGPKLLIQFQNNGVVDDSQLPKDRFSAERLKGVDSTLKIQPAKLEDSAVYLCASSSVSGSYNEQFFGPGTRLTVL.

The chain has TRBV5-1 and TRBJ2-7; D is perhaps TRBD2 (6 bases). The CDR3 loop spans 14 amino acids. In germline, CDR1 is SGHRS, CDR2 YFSETQ. The V end lost 8 bases, the J end lost 3 bases, and 18 bases lay between the germline ends. DNA for the CDR3: TGCGCCAGTGGGGGTGGCGGGACCCTCTACGAGCAGTACTTC. It translates to CASGGGGTLYEQYF.

The chain recombines TRBV7-2 with TRBJ2-1, with 9 bases identical to TRBD2. Per the germline V gene, CDR1 is SGHTA and CDR2 is FQGNSA. This CDR3 has 13 amino acids. Unmatched junction bases numbered 13, after V lost 6 bases and J lost 16 bases. CDR3 DNA: TGTGCCAGCAGTTCCGTGTTAGCGGGAGTTCCATTCTTC. This encodes CASSSVLAGVPFF.